Reported below is one T cell receptor beta chain. The entry originates in a study of blood T cell repertoires in COVID-19. Assay: immunoSEQ multiplex PCR; the TCRdb copy retains only in-frame clones and omits some. The table lists roughly 300,000 clones, 75% to 95% of them singletons. Germline values: CDR1 KGHDR, CDR2 SFDVKD. V lost 5 bases, J lost 4 bases, and 8 bases lay in between. The CDR3 loop spans 12 amino acids. This chain uses TRBV24-1 with TRBJ2-7, with TRBD1 as a possible D gene (5 bases). Sequences were obtained from PBMCs or T cells enriched from blood (not recorded which). This TCR derives from a woman in her thirties who had recovered from COVID-19. The CDR3, as DNA: TGTGCCACCAGTGCAGGGCCGTACGAGCAGTACTTC. Its translation is CATSAGPYEQYF.